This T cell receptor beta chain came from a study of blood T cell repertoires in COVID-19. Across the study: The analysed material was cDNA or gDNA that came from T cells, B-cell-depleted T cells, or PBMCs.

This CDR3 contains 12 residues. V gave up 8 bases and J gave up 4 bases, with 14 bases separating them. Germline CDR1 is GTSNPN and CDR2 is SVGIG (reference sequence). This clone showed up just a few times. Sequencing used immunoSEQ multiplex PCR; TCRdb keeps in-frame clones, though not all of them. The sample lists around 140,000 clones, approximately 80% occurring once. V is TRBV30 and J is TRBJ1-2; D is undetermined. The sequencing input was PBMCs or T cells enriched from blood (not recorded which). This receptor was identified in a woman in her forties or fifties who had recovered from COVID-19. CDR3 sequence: CATPGIGYGYTF. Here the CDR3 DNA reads TGTGCCACGCCCGGGATTGGCTATGGCTACACCTTC. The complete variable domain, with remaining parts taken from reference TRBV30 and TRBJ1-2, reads SQTIHQWPATLVQPVGSPLSLECTVEGTSNPNLYWYRQAAGRGLQLLFYSVGIGQISSEVPQNLSASRPQDRQFILSSKKLLLSDSGFYLCATPGIGYGYTFGSGTRLTVV.